This T cell receptor beta chain was captured in a study of blood T cell repertoires in COVID-19. Across the study: COVID-19 samples, acute and convalescent, were from the United States, Italy and Spain.

Germline trimming cut 6 bases from V and 9 bases from J; bases unmatched to any gene: 17. This CDR3 has 15 residues. CDR1 and CDR2 (germline): KGHSH, LQKENI. Concerning this clone: Other DNA sequences of this sample code for an identical CDR3.

Assay: immunoSEQ multiplex PCR; the TCRdb copy retains only in-frame clones and omits some. The sample has 140,000 to 150,000 clones, about 87% seen once; the top ten hold roughly 2.5%. Material: peripheral blood. This clonotype was obtained from a human donor with COVID-19, enrolled during active disease. The donor label of this sample is uncertain. The V call is TRBV18, the J call TRBJ2-7; 7 bases match TRBD1. The DNA for the CDR3 is TGTGCCAGCTCGTCAACCCGGGACAGTTCTACGACGCAGTACTTC. This encodes CASSSTRDSSTTQYF. The full variable domain, rest sourced from reference TRBV18 and TRBJ2-7, is NAGVMQNPRHLVRRRGQEARLRCSPMKGHSHVYWYRQLPEEGLKFMVYLQKENIIDESGMPKERFSAEFPKEGPSILRIQQVVRGDSAAYFCASSSTRDSSTTQYFGPGTRLTVT.